The clone carrying this T cell receptor (beta chain) was recorded once. The sample originates from a study of blood T cell repertoires in COVID-19. Across the study: Sites across the United States, Italy and Spain contributed samples from acute and convalescent COVID-19.

Study processing details: Quantification of nucleated cells was approximated via reference gene primer amplification. Libraries were prepared by immunoSEQ multiplex PCR; TCRdb keeps only in-frame clonotypes and omits some of them. V, J and clone size derive from that table, while D and trimming were established from the DNA sequence. The table includes more than 150,000 clones, approximately 90% detected once. Germline CDR1 PRHDT, CDR2 FYEKMQ (reference sequence). The CDR3 consists of 13 residues. Trimming took 5 bases from V and 4 from J, leaving 11 bases between them. The chain combines TRBV13 with TRBJ1-1; a weak D match, TRBD1 (5 bases). The sample consisted of peripheral blood. The TCR originated in a man aged 45 to 65 with acute or convalescent COVID-19. CDR3 bases: TGTGCCAGCAGCAAAGAAGGGGCCACTGAAGCTTTCTTT. Protein: CASSKEGATEAFF.